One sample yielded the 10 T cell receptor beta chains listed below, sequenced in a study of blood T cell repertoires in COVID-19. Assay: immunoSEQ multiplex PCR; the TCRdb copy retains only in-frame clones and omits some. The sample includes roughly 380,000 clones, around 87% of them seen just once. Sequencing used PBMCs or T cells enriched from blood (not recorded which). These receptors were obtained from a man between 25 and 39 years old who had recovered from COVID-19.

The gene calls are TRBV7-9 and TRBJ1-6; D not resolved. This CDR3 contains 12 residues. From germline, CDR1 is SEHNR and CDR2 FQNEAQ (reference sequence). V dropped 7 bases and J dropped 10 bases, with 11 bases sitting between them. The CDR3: CASNLAGSPLHF. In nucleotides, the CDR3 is TGTGCCAGCAATCTAGCGGGGTCACCCCTCCACTTT.

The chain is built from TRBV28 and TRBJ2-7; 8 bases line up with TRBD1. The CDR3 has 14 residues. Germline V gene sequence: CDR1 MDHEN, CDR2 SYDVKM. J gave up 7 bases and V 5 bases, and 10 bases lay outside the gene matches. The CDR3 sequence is CASSVAGGFGEQYF. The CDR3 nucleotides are TGTGCCAGCAGTGTCGCAGGGGGCTTCGGGGAGCAGTACTTC.

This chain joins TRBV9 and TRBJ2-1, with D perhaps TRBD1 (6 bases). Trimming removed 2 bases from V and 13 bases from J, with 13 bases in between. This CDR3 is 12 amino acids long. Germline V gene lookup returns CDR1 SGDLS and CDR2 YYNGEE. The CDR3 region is CASSVDRLHQFF. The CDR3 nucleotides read TGTGCCAGCAGCGTCGACAGGCTTCACCAGTTCTTC.

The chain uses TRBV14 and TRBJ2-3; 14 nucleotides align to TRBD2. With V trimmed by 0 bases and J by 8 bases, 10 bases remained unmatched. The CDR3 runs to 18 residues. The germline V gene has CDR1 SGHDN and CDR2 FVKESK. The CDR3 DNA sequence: TGTGCCAGCAGCCAAGATCTGACTAGCGGGGGGGCCGGTGGTACGCAGTATTTT. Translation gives CASSQDLTSGGAGGTQYF.

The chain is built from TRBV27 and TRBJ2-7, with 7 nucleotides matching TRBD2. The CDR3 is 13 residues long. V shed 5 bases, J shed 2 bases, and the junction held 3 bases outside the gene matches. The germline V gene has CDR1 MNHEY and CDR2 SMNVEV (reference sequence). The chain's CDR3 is CASSPGGAYEQYF. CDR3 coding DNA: TGTGCCAGCAGTCCTGGGGGGGCCTACGAGCAGTACTTC.

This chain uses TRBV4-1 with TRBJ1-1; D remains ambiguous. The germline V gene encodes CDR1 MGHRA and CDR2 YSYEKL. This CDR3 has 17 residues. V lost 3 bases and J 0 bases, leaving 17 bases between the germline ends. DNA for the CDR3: TGCGCCAGCAGCCACGGATCGGGAAGACAAATGAACACTGAAGCTTTCTTT. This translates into CASSHGSGRQMNTEAFF.

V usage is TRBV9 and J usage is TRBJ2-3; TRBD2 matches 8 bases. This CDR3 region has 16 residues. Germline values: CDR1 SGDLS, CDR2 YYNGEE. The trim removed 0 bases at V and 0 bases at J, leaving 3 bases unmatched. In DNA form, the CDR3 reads TGTGCCAGCAGCGTAGGGCGGGGGGCAAGCACAGATACGCAGTATTTT. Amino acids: CASSVGRGASTDTQYF.

The CDR3 here is CASSSPMRNIQYF. The CDR3 DNA sequence: TGTGCCAGCAGTTCCCCTATGAGGAACATTCAGTACTTC. This sequence joins TRBV27 and TRBJ2-4; the D is unclear. This CDR3 region has 13 residues. Trimming took off 4 bases at V and 7 bases at J, with 11 bases between the two ends. Germline V CDR1 and CDR2: MNHEY, SMNVEV (reference sequence).

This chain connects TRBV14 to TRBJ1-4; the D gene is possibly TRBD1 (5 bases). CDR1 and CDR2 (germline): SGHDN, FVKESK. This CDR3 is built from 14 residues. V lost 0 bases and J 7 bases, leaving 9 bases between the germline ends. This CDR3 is CASSQDIGGEKLFF. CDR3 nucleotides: TGTGCCAGCAGCCAAGACATCGGGGGTGAAAAACTGTTTTTT.

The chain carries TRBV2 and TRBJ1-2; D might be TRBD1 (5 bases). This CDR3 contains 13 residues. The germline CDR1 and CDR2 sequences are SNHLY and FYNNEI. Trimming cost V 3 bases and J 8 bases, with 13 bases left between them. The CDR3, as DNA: TGTGCCAGCAGTGAGGGCAGGGTCGGGGGCTACACCTTC. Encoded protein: CASSEGRVGGYTF.